A single sample is the source of the 6 T cell receptor beta chains below, sequenced in a study of blood T cell repertoires in COVID-19. Repertoires were generated with immunoSEQ multiplex PCR, while TCRdb's copy carries only in-frame clones and drops some. In the table there are roughly 360,000 clones, 81% of which are singletons. Material for sequencing was peripheral blood. The receptor source for this set is a human donor with acute or convalescent COVID-19. The donor label of this sample is uncertain.

The chain joins TRBV7-2 to TRBJ1-4, with D possibly TRBD1 on 5 matching bases. Germline V gives CDR1 SGHTA, CDR2 FQGNSA. The CDR3 totals 16 residues. V was trimmed by 5 bases and J by 7 bases, leaving 20 bases between them. As DNA, the CDR3 is TGTGCCAGCAGCCAGGGTCAACGGGCGAAGGGTGAAAAACTGTTTTTT. As protein: CASSQGQRAKGEKLFF.

V is TRBV5-4 and J is TRBJ2-7, with 10 bases that match TRBD1. The CDR3 totals 14 residues. V shed 5 bases, J shed 4 bases, and the junction held 6 bases outside the gene matches. Germline CDR1 is SGHNT and CDR2 is YYREEE (reference sequence). CDR3 protein: CASSSDRGGYEQYF. DNA for the CDR3: TGTGCCAGCAGTTCGGACAGGGGGGGGTACGAGCAGTACTTC.

The chain links TRBV5-6 to TRBJ1-4; D possibly corresponds to TRBD1 (6 bases). Germline V CDR1 and CDR2: SGHDT, YYEEEE. Trimming removed 4 bases from V and 7 bases from J, with 20 bases in between. The length of the CDR3 is 16 residues. CDR3 sequence reads: CASSRTQGIVSEKLFF. CDR3 nucleotide sequence: TGTGCCAGCAGCCGCACTCAGGGGATCGTGAGTGAAAAACTGTTTTTT. The complete variable domain, with remaining parts taken from reference TRBV5-6 and TRBJ1-4, reads DAGVTQSPTHLIKTRGQQVTLRCSPKSGHDTVSWYQQALGQGPQFIFQYYEEEERQRGNFPDRFSGHQFPNYSSELNVNALLLGDSALYLCASSRTQGIVSEKLFFGSGTQLSVL.

V usage is TRBV2 and J usage is TRBJ2-7, with TRBD2 matching 8 bases. The CDR3 extends over 17 amino acids. Trimming at V came to 6 bases and at J to 2 bases, leaving 15 bases not matched to a gene. Germline V gene lookup returns CDR1 SNHLY and CDR2 FYNNEI. This CDR3 is CASRTGVGSGSPYEQYF. The CDR3 region has the DNA TGTGCCAGCAGGACTGGGGTGGGCAGCGGGAGCCCCTACGAGCAGTACTTC.

The chain recombines TRBV14 with TRBJ2-1; TRBD2 matches 9 bases. The length of the CDR3 is 15 residues. V dropped 3 bases and J dropped 8; count of bases not matched to a gene: 8. Per germline, CDR1 SGHDN and CDR2 FVKESK. CDR3: CASSHDAGGWHEQFF. The CDR3 DNA reads TGTGCCAGCAGCCACGACGCGGGGGGGTGGCATGAGCAGTTCTTC. Supplemented by reference TRBV14 and TRBJ2-1, the full variable domain reads EAGVTQFPSHSVIEKGQTVTLRCDPISGHDNLYWYRRVMGKEIKFLLHFVKESKQDESGMPNNRFLAERTGGTYSTLKVQPAELEDSGVYFCASSHDAGGWHEQFFGPGTRLTVL.

This clone was counted a single time. Other DNA variants within this sample encode the same CDR3. The chain links TRBV2 to TRBJ2-3, with a weak D call TRBD2 (6 bases). CDR1 SNHLY and CDR2 FYNNEI come from the germline V gene. The CDR3 is 13 amino acids. Deletions cut 6 bases from V and 3 bases from J, with 10 bases between. CDR3 coding DNA: TGTGCCAGCAGGCGCGGACTAACAGATACGCAGTATTTT. It specifies CASRRGLTDTQYF.